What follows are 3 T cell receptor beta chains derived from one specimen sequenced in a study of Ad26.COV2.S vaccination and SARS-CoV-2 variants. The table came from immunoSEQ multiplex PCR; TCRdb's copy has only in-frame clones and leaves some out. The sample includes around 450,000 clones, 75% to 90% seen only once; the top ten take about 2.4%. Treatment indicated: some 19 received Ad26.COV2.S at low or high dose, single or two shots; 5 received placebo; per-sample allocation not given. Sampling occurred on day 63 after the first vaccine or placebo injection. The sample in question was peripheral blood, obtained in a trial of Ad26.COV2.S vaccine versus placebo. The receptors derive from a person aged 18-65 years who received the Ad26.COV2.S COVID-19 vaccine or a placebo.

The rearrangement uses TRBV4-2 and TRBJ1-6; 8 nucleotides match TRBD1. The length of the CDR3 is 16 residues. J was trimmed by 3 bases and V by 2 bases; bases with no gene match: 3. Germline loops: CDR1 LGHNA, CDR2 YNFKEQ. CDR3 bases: TGTGCCAGCAGCCAAACAGGGGGAGTCTATAATTCACCCCTCCACTTT. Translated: CASSQTGGVYNSPLHF.

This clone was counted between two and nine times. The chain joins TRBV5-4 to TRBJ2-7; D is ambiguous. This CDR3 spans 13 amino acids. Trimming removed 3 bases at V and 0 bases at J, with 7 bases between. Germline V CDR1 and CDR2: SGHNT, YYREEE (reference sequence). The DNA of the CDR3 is TGTGCCAGCAGCTGGAAAGACTCCTACGAGCAGTACTTC. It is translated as CASSWKDSYEQYF.

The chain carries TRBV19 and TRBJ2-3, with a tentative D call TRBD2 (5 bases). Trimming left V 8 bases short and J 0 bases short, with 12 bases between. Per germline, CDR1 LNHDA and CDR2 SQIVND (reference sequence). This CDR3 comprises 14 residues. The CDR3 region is CASRHSVSTDTQYF. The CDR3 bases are TGTGCCAGTCGCCATAGCGTTAGCACAGATACGCAGTATTTT.